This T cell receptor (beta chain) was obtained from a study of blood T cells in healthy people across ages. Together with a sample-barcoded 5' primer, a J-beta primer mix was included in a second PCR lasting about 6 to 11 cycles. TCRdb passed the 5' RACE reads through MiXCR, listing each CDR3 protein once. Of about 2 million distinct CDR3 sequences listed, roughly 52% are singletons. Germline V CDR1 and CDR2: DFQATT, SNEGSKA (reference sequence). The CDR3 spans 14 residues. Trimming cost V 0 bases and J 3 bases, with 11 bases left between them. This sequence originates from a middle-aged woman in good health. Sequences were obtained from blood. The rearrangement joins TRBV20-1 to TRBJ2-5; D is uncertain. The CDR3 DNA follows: TGCAGTGCTAGAGATCCTGCGGCCAAAGAGACCCAGTACTTC. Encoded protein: CSARDPAAKETQYF.